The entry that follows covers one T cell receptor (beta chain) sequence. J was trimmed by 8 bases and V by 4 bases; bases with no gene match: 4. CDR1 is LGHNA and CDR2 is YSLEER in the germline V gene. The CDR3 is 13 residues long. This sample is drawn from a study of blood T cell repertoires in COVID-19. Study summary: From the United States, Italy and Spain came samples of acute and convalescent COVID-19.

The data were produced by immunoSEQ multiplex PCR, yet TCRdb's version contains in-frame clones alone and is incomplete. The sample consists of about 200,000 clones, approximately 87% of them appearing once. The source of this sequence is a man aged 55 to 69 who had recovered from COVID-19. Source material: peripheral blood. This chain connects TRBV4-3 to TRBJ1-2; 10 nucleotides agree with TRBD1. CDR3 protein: CASSRGQGGGYTF. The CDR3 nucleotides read TGCGCCAGCAGCCGAGGACAGGGGGGCGGCTACACCTTC.